This entry is about one T cell receptor (beta chain). Per the germline V gene, CDR1 is MDHEN and CDR2 is SYDVKM. Trimming took 9 bases from V and 0 from J; bases not matched to a gene: 7. This CDR3 has 15 amino acids. These data are taken from a study of blood T cell repertoires in COVID-19. Study background: The United States, Italy and Spain were the sources of the acute and convalescent COVID-19 samples. From T cells, B-cell-depleted T cells, or PBMCs came the material, which was cDNA or gDNA.

In the authors' methods: How many nucleated cells were present was estimated from reference gene primer amplification. TCRdb's table, derived via immunoSEQ multiplex PCR, lists solely in-frame clones and lacks some. The D gene and trimming were derived from the DNA, and the V and J assignments and clone size from that table. Of roughly 290,000 clones listed, about 88% are singletons. This receptor was taken from a woman aged 55 to 70 with acute or convalescent COVID-19. Sequencing used peripheral blood. The chain is built from TRBV28 and TRBJ2-1; the match to TRBD2 covers 8 bases. The CDR3 spells CASTSGRSSYNEQFF. CDR3 sequence (DNA): TGTGCCAGTACTAGCGGACGTAGCTCCTACAATGAGCAGTTCTTC.